Below, one TCR beta chain is given with its context. Germline V gene data show CDR1 as MGHRA and CDR2 as YSYEKL. The CDR3 loop spans 15 amino acids. V lost 0 bases and J lost 2, with 7 bases in between. The assay was immunoSEQ multiplex PCR, and TCRdb's table has in-frame clones only and misses some. The profile covers about 70,000 clones, with about four fifths appearing a single time and 25% to 30% taken by the ten largest. This entry comes from a study of blood T cell repertoires in COVID-19. The chain carries TRBV4-1 and TRBJ1-4; no clear D gene. This TCR was sampled from a woman of 80 years or more with active or convalescent COVID-19. The sequenced sample consisted of peripheral blood. CDR3 protein: CASSQEAATNEKLFF. The DNA of the CDR3 is TGCGCCAGCAGCCAAGAAGCGGCTACTAATGAAAAACTGTTTTTT.